The 5 T cell receptor beta chains presented below share a single source sample, sequenced in a study of cytomegalovirus exposure and HLA in healthy donors. The PCR ran on 60 Vbeta and 13 Jbeta primers. The data were produced by immunoSEQ multiplex PCR, yet TCRdb's version contains in-frame clones alone and is incomplete. The sample has about 160,000 clones; approximately 78% are singletons. Sequencing input: PBMCs. Receptors originate from a girl aged 2-10 years in good health and CMV-seropositive.

The chain couples TRBV7-9 to TRBJ2-3; TRBD2 matches 11 bases. The CDR3 has 16 amino acids. Looked up from germline, CDR1 is SEHNR and CDR2 is FQNEAQ (reference sequence). After removal of 5 bases from V and 2 bases from J, the junction contained 6 bases not matched to a gene. DNA for the CDR3: TGTGCCAGCAGCCCCGGGACTAGCGGATTCACAGATACGCAGTATTTT. This codes for CASSPGTSGFTDTQYF.

The chain joins TRBV5-5 to TRBJ1-2, with D maybe TRBD1 (5 bases). Trimming removed 2 bases from V and 4 bases from J, with 6 bases in between. There are 12 residues in the CDR3. Germline V CDR1 and CDR2: SGHKS, YYEKEE (reference sequence). DNA of the CDR3: TGTGCCAGCAGCTTCAGGGCCTATGGCTACACCTTC. Its protein is CASSFRAYGYTF.

This sequence joins TRBV5-4 and TRBJ2-1; 7 nucleotides align to TRBD1. V gave up 4 bases and J gave up 3 bases; unmatched junction bases: 7. The CDR3 totals 15 residues. Germline CDR1 SGHNT, CDR2 YYREEE (reference sequence). The chain's CDR3 is CASSPGQANYNEQFF. The CDR3 DNA reads TGTGCCAGCAGCCCAGGACAGGCCAACTACAATGAGCAGTTCTTC.

CDR3 sequence: CASSLISRNRVNYGYTF. The DNA of the CDR3 is TGTGCCAGCAGTCTCATCTCCAGGAACCGAGTGAACTATGGCTACACCTTC. The J gene is TRBJ1-2, the V gene TRBV28; D ambiguous. The V gene lost 5 bases and the J gene lost 2 bases, with 21 bases spanning the gap. The germline V gene encodes CDR1 MDHEN and CDR2 SYDVKM. The CDR3 has 17 amino acids.

The chain is built from TRBV6-4 and TRBJ2-1, with D maybe TRBD2 (5 bases). Per germline, CDR1 MRHNA and CDR2 SNTAGT. V was cut by 3 bases and J by 5 bases, with 8 bases left in between. CDR3 length: 13 amino acids. CDR3 protein: CASSERVNNEQFF. In nucleotides, the CDR3 is TGTGCCAGCAGTGAGAGGGTAAACAATGAGCAGTTCTTC.